These 31 T cell receptor beta chains share one sample of origin, sequenced in a study of neurological immune-mediated disorders. TCRdb called the 5' RACE reads again in MiXCR, with one record for every CDR3 protein. The repertoire holds about 59,000 distinct CDR3 sequences, with under 4.5% as singletons. Sequenced: PBMCs. These receptors all come from a young woman with multiple sclerosis.

This clonotype showed up many times. The V and J genes are TRBV5-1 and TRBJ2-7; 12 bases are a match to TRBD1. The CDR3 totals 15 residues. V lost 3 bases, J lost 6 bases, and 7 bases stayed unmatched. The V gene's germline CDR1 is SGHRS and CDR2 YFSETQ. For the CDR3, the DNA is TGCGCCAGCAGCTGGACGGGACAGGGGGCATTCGAGCAGTACTTC. Encoded protein: CASSWTGQGAFEQYF. Using reference TRBV5-1 and TRBJ2-7 for the parts outside the CDR3, the full variable domain is KAGVTQTPRYLIKTRGQQVTLSCSPISGHRSVSWYQQTPGQGLQFLFEYFSETQRNKGNFPGRFSGRQFSNSRSEMNVSTLELGDSALYLCASSWTGQGAFEQYFGPGTRLTVT.

The chain couples TRBV28 to TRBJ2-7, with 7 nucleotides matching TRBD2. Germline V gene sequence: CDR1 MDHEN, CDR2 SYDVKM. V dropped 4 bases and J dropped 3; count of bases not matched to a gene: 6. CDR3 length: 14 amino acids. CDR3 DNA sequence: TGTGCCAGCAGTTCGGGACTAATAAACTACGAGCAGTACTTC. It is translated as CASSSGLINYEQYF. Filled out from reference TRBV28 and TRBJ2-7, the complete variable domain reads DVKVTQSSRYLVKRTGEKVFLECVQDMDHENMFWYRQDPGLGLRLIYFSYDVKMKEKGDIPEGYSVSREKKERFSLILESASTNQTSMYLCASSSGLINYEQYFGPGTRLTVT.

This clonotype has ten or more counts. The chain employs TRBV29-1 and TRBJ2-7; TRBD1 is a possible D gene (6 bases). With 4 bases removed from V and 4 bases from J, the gap between germline ends came to 8 bases. The CDR3 has 11 residues. Germline V gene data show CDR1 as SQVTM and CDR2 as ANQGSEA. The CDR3 spells CSVGDTYEQYF. CDR3 coding DNA: TGCAGCGTTGGGGACACTTACGAGCAGTACTTC.

This clonotype was seen at least ten times. V gene TRBV12-3 or TRBV12-4 combines with J gene TRBJ1-5; D uncertain. The V and J ends lost 3 bases and 7 bases respectively, with 7 bases between them. The CDR3 has 12 amino acids. This CDR3 reads CASSFIRQPQHF. For the CDR3, the DNA is TGTGCCAGCAGTTTTATCCGGCAGCCCCAGCATTTT.

This clonotype was detected ten times or more. This chain links TRBV5-1 with TRBJ2-1; TRBD2 aligns across 10 bases. This CDR3 spans 15 amino acids. V dropped 7 bases and J dropped 7; count of bases not matched to a gene: 11. The germline V gene encodes CDR1 SGHRS and CDR2 YFSETQ. CDR3 loop: CASGVLAGVENEQFF. As DNA, the CDR3 is TGCGCCAGCGGTGTGCTAGCGGGAGTAGAAAATGAGCAGTTCTTC. The full variable domain, rest sourced from reference TRBV5-1 and TRBJ2-1, is KAGVTQTPRYLIKTRGQQVTLSCSPISGHRSVSWYQQTPGQGLQFLFEYFSETQRNKGNFPGRFSGRQFSNSRSEMNVSTLELGDSALYLCASGVLAGVENEQFFGPGTRLTVL.

This clonotype was detected ten times or more. The chain uses TRBV7-2 and TRBJ1-1; 7 bases are shared with TRBD1. The junction had 16 bases not matched to a gene; V was cut back by 3 bases and J by 9 bases. Germline V gives CDR1 SGHTA, CDR2 FQGNSA. The CDR3 length is 16 residues. The CDR3 nucleotides read TGTGCCAGCAGCTTTTTTGATTTTGTGTCAGGGGGAAAAGCTTTCTTT. It codes for CASSFFDFVSGGKAFF.

This clonotype occurred a few times. With a much larger clone just one base away, this may be a read error. The rearrangement links TRBV3-1 to TRBJ1-1; D unresolved. The germline V and J ends were trimmed by 5 bases and 5 bases, with 9 bases remaining between them. CDR1 and CDR2 from the germline V gene are LGHDT and YNNKEL (reference sequence). The CDR3 runs to 12 residues. CDR3 in amino acids: CASSKYTTEAFF. DNA of the CDR3: TGTGCCAGCAGCAAATATACGACTGAAGCTTTCTTT.

In this sample, this clonotype turned up many times. CDR3 loop: CASSRTASSYEQYF. CDR3 nucleotides: TGTGCCAGCAGTCGAACCGCGAGCTCCTACGAGCAGTACTTC. The gene calls are TRBV12-3 or TRBV12-4 and TRBJ2-7, with D uncertain. The CDR3 is 14 residues long. Trimming took off 5 bases at V and 0 bases at J, with 11 bases between the two ends.

This clonotype was recorded at least ten times. The chain uses TRBV9 and TRBJ2-7; D unresolved. The CDR3 extends over 15 amino acids. The V end was cut by 2 bases, the J end by 6 bases, with 18 bases between. CDR1 is SGDLS, CDR2 YYNGEE, per germline. CDR3 residues: CASSVLAKSWGEQYF. CDR3 nucleotide sequence: TGTGCCAGCAGCGTCCTGGCTAAAAGTTGGGGCGAGCAGTACTTC.

This clonotype was seen ten or more times. This CDR3 is CASSLNGIQETQYF. The CDR3 DNA reads TGTGCCAGCAGCTTAAACGGTATTCAGGAGACCCAGTACTTC. This chain joins TRBV7-6 and TRBJ2-5; no clear D. The CDR3 is made up of 14 amino acids. Germline assignment: CDR1 SGHVS and CDR2 FNYEAQ. V lost 2 bases to trimming and J lost 5 bases, with 12 bases between them.

This clonotype was seen ten or more times. The V gene is TRBV2, the J gene TRBJ2-5; TRBD2 agrees at 9 bases. The CDR3 consists of 15 residues. In germline, CDR1 is SNHLY, CDR2 FYNNEI. The trim removed 2 bases at V and 5 bases at J, leaving 6 bases unmatched. The CDR3 DNA reads as TGTGCCAGCAGTGAATCGGGTACTAGCGGGGAGACCCAGTACTTC. Translation gives CASSESGTSGETQYF. Variable domain in full (rest from reference TRBV2 and TRBJ2-5): EPEVTQTPSHQVTQMGQEVILRCVPISNHLYFYWYRQILGQKVEFLVSFYNNEISEKSEIFDDQFSVERPDGSNFTLKIRSTKLEDSAMYFCASSESGTSGETQYFGPGTRLLVL.

This clonotype was seen ten or more times. The chain couples TRBV27 to TRBJ2-3, with D possibly TRBD2 on 5 matching bases. The CDR3 extends over 13 amino acids. From germline, CDR1 is MNHEY and CDR2 SMNVEV (reference sequence). Trimming shortened V by 6 bases and J by 2 bases, and 9 bases separated the two germline ends. The CDR3 loop is CASSLRATDTQYF. The CDR3, as DNA: TGTGCCAGCAGCTTGAGGGCCACAGATACGCAGTATTTT.

This clonotype occurred many times. The chain has TRBV4-1 and TRBJ1-5; TRBD1 aligns across 8 bases. Germline assignment: CDR1 MGHRA and CDR2 YSYEKL. V was pared by 1 base and J by 5 bases, with 4 bases of the junction left unmatched. The CDR3 loop spans 15 amino acids. CDR3 DNA: TGCGCCAGCAGCCAAGGGGACAGGCCCCATCAGCCCCAGCATTTT. It translates to CASSQGDRPHQPQHF.

Turning to this clonotype: Since a much larger clone is just one base distant, this may be a read error. In DNA, the CDR3 is TGCAGTGCTAGGGGTCTTCGGGGGACCAGCACAGATACGCAGTATTTT. It is translated as CSARGLRGTSTDTQYF. The chain is built from TRBV20-1 and TRBJ2-3; perhaps TRBD2 as D (6 bases). Germline lookup yields CDR1 DFQATT and CDR2 SNEGSKA (reference sequence). V lost 3 bases and J 0 bases, leaving 16 bases between the germline ends. The length of the CDR3 is 16 residues.

This clonotype was seen ten or more times. J is TRBJ1-1 and V is TRBV7-2, with D maybe TRBD1 (5 bases). Germline V gives CDR1 SGHTA, CDR2 FQGNSA. V lost 2 bases to trimming and J lost 3 bases, with 7 bases between them. The CDR3 loop spans 13 amino acids. Written as DNA, the CDR3 is TGTGCCAGCAGCTTATCGGGGGACACTGAAGCTTTCTTT. Translated, it gives CASSLSGDTEAFF.

Many counts were recorded for this clonotype. The chain employs TRBV6-5 and TRBJ2-2; TRBD1 matches at 7 bases. V lost 6 bases to trimming and J lost 6 bases; unmatched junction nucleotides: 10. The germline gives CDR1 MNHEY, CDR2 SVGAGI. CDR3 length: 15 residues. The chain's CDR3 is CASRKPGQPAGELFF. CDR3 coding DNA: TGTGCCAGCAGGAAGCCGGGACAGCCGGCCGGGGAGCTGTTTTTT.

This clonotype was detected many times. This chain links TRBV20-1 with TRBJ2-1, with TRBD2 identical over 11 bases. J gave up 6 bases and V 6 bases, and 10 bases lay outside the gene matches. CDR3 length: 15 residues. Germline V CDR1 and CDR2: DFQATT, SNEGSKA (reference sequence). The CDR3 DNA is TGCAGTGCCGAAAGACCTACTAGCGGGAGCAATGAGCAGTTCTTC. Amino acids: CSAERPTSGSNEQFF.

This clonotype was seen a few times. Since a much larger clone is just one base distant, this may be a read error. The chain is built from TRBV11-3 and TRBJ2-4; D is tentatively TRBD1 or TRBD2 (6 bases each). The CDR3 sequence is 15 residues long. Germline V lookup: CDR1 SGHNT, CDR2 YENEEA. V was pared by 5 bases and J by 15 bases, with 26 bases between. The CDR3 DNA reads as TGTGCCAGCAGCGACCCGGGAAAGGGGGGTCTGAGCGTGTACTTC. Translation gives CASSDPGKGGLSVYF.

This clonotype was counted ten times or more. The rearrangement links TRBV7-6 to TRBJ1-2, with D uncertain. Trimming stripped 2 bases from V and 4 bases from J, with 17 bases between. CDR1 SGHVS and CDR2 FNYEAQ come from the germline V gene. This CDR3 is 16 amino acids long. The CDR3 DNA follows: TGTGCCAGCAGCTTATTCCCCCCCGGGGTAGGCTATGGCTACACCTTC. This encodes CASSLFPPGVGYGYTF.

In its sample, this clonotype was seen many times. V is TRBV20-1 and J is TRBJ2-1; 8 nucleotides agree with TRBD2. Germline V gene lookup returns CDR1 DFQATT and CDR2 SNEGSKA (reference sequence). The CDR3 is 17 amino acids. The ends lost 3 bases at V and 0 bases at J; junction bases unmatched: 10. CDR3 bases: TGCAGTGCTAGGGGCCCCGCCGCGGGAGGCTCCTACAATGAGCAGTTCTTC. The encoded protein is CSARGPAAGGSYNEQFF.

Many counts were recorded for this clonotype. The rearrangement links TRBV5-1 to TRBJ2-7; 8 nucleotides line up with TRBD1. The CDR3 is 14 residues long. CDR1 and CDR2 from the germline V gene are SGHRS and YFSETQ. V dropped 0 bases and J dropped 5; count of bases not matched to a gene: 4. Here the CDR3 DNA reads TGCGCCAGCAGCTTGGTCCAGGGGGCAAACGAGCAGTACTTC. Translating gives CASSLVQGANEQYF.

This clonotype was seen many times. V usage is TRBV5-1 and J usage is TRBJ2-1; D not certain. This CDR3 has 15 amino acids. Per the germline V gene, CDR1 is SGHRS and CDR2 is YFSETQ. Trimming stripped 2 bases from V and 5 bases from J, with 14 bases between. This CDR3 is CASSFNTAANNEQFF. CDR3 in DNA: TGCGCCAGCAGCTTCAATACAGCAGCCAACAATGAGCAGTTCTTC.

This clonotype was found many times. The J gene is TRBJ2-2, the V gene TRBV5-1; no definite D call. The germline gives CDR1 SGHRS, CDR2 YFSETQ. This CDR3 is built from 13 residues. V was pared by 4 bases and J by 4 bases, with 8 bases between. Here the CDR3 DNA reads TGCGCCAGCAGCCTGATAATCACCGGGGAGCTGTTTTTT. Amino acids: CASSLIITGELFF.

This clonotype was picked up many times. At one of its ends the junction is not consistent with the germline gene, which may arise from a read error. This chain joins TRBV5-1 and TRBJ1-4, with TRBD1 identical over 9 bases. CDR3 size: 15 residues. Germline V gives CDR1 SGHRS, CDR2 YFSETQ. The CDR3 protein is CASSSWGRQGDGDHF. CDR3 DNA sequence: TGCGCCAGCAGCTCGTGGGGCAGACAGGGGGACGGGGATCATTTT.

Many counts were recorded for this clonotype. This chain uses TRBV20-1 with TRBJ2-7; TRBD1 or TRBD2 may be the D gene (6 bases each). Between the trimmed V and J ends, which lost 5 bases and 1 base, there was a span of 15 bases. Germline CDR1 DFQATT, CDR2 SNEGSKA (reference sequence). The CDR3 length is 14 residues. The CDR3 spells CSAAGGRGSYEQYF. CDR3 bases: TGCAGTGCTGCCGGGGGCAGGGGATCCTACGAGCAGTACTTC.

This clonotype occurred many times. This chain connects TRBV5-1 to TRBJ2-5; a possible D gene is TRBD1 (6 bases). Looked up from germline, CDR1 is SGHRS and CDR2 is YFSETQ. CDR3 size: 14 residues. Trimming took 3 bases from V and 3 from J, leaving 12 bases between them. The CDR3 reads CASSSVTGKETQYF. Here the CDR3 DNA reads TGCGCCAGCAGCTCTGTTACAGGGAAAGAGACCCAGTACTTC.

This clonotype has at least ten counts. The chain combines TRBV10-3 with TRBJ2-2; no clear D. The CDR3 totals 16 residues. The V end lost 2 bases, the J end lost 1 base, and 11 bases lay between the germline ends. The germline V gene encodes CDR1 ENHRY and CDR2 SYGVKD. The CDR3 sequence is CAISEIPALNTGELFF. The CDR3 DNA reads as TGTGCCATCAGTGAGATCCCAGCACTGAACACCGGGGAGCTGTTTTTT.

CDR3 residues: CASSEYGAVGYGYTF. CDR3 sequence (DNA): TGTGCCAGCAGTGAATATGGGGCGGTGGGCTATGGCTACACCTTC. The gene calls are TRBV25-1 and TRBJ1-2; a weak D match, TRBD1 (5 bases). CDR1 and CDR2 (germline): MGHDK, SYGVNS. V lost 0 bases and J 4 bases, leaving 12 bases between the germline ends. This CDR3 is 15 amino acids long.

This clonotype was picked up many times. The chain links TRBV3-1 to TRBJ1-6, with D perhaps matching TRBD1 (6 bases). V gave up 4 bases and J gave up 8 bases, with 15 bases separating them. This CDR3 has 15 amino acids. Germline CDR1 LGHDT, CDR2 YNNKEL (reference sequence). The chain's CDR3 is CASSRRDIPDSPLHF. CDR3 nucleotide sequence: TGTGCCAGCAGCCGCCGGGACATCCCAGATTCACCCCTCCACTTT.

CDR3 protein: CASSLYYGDDEQYF. The CDR3 DNA sequence: TGTGCCAGCAGCTTATATTATGGGGACGACGAGCAGTACTTC. J is TRBJ2-7 and V is TRBV7-7; the D gene could be TRBD1 or TRBD2 (5 bases each). Trimming pared 2 bases from V and 5 bases from J, leaving 13 bases between. CDR3 size: 14 residues. Germline V CDR1 and CDR2: SSHAT, FNYEAQ (reference sequence).

This clonotype was detected ten times or more. The chain is built from TRBV6-5 and TRBJ2-7; D is perhaps TRBD1 or TRBD2 (5 bases each). In germline, CDR1 is MNHEY, CDR2 SVGAGI. This CDR3 region has 16 residues. With 6 bases removed from V and 0 bases from J, the gap between germline ends came to 18 bases. The CDR3 DNA reads TGTGCCAGCAGCCGGATATCAGGGACGGGCTCCTACGAGCAGTACTTC. It yields the protein CASSRISGTGSYEQYF.